These T cell receptor beta chains were read from a single sample in a study of identical twins. TCRdb called the 5' RACE reads again in MiXCR, with one record for every CDR3 protein. This table has about 570,000 distinct CDR3 sequences, 9.6% appearing once. These data also formed part of another study, on yellow fever vaccine responses in identical twins.

Sequenced: PBMCs. The receptor source for this set is a woman under 30 in good health. CDR3s include the opening cysteine and the closing phenylalanine or tryptophan. The order of the fields is J gene, V gene, D gene, clone size, CDR3 protein, CDR3 DNA. The D gene is left open where the match is weak. Only part of the rows carry a size: once, few, many, or a class if the clone is expanded.

>TRBJ2-5|TRBV5-1|-|few
CASSPRIQGLQETQYF
TGCGCCAGCAGCCCAAGAATACAGGGTTTACAAGAGACCCAGTACTTC
>TRBJ2-7|TRBV7-2|-|few
CASSARGGSSSSYEQYF
TGTGCCAGCAGCGCTCGAGGGGGGAGTAGCAGCTCCTACGAGCAGTACTTC
>TRBJ1-1|TRBV5-1|TRBD1|few
CASSSDDRATEAFF
TGCGCCAGCAGCTCAGACGACAGGGCCACTGAAGCTTTCTTT
>TRBJ2-1|TRBV2|-|few
CASATYDEQFF
TGTGCCAGCGCCACCTACGATGAGCAGTTCTTC
>TRBJ1-1|TRBV12-3/TRBV12-4|-|many
CASSLGWNTEAFF
TGTGCCAGCAGTCTGGGTTGGAACACTGAAGCTTTCTTT
>TRBJ1-1|TRBV2|-|-
CASRREDIEAFF
TGTGCCAGCAGGCGCGAGGACATTGAAGCTTTCTTT
>TRBJ2-1|TRBV2|-|few
CASSAEGEQFF
TGTGCCAGCAGTGCGGAGGGGGAGCAGTTCTTC
>TRBJ2-1|TRBV12-3/TRBV12-4|TRBD2|many
CASSSRGSSYNEQFF
TGTGCCAGCAGTTCCCGCGGGAGCTCCTACAATGAGCAGTTCTTC
>TRBJ1-4|TRBV6-6|-|-
CASSYFTDGTFF
TGTGCCAGCAGTTACTTCACAGACGGGACGTTTTTT
>TRBJ2-1|TRBV7-3|-|few
CASSWNRDNEQFF
TGTGCCAGCAGCTGGAACCGGGACAATGAGCAGTTCTTC
>TRBJ2-2|TRBV9|TRBD2|many
CASSVAGNTGELFF
TGTGCCAGCTCGGTAGCGGGGAACACCGGGGAGCTGTTTTTT
>TRBJ2-1|TRBV7-3|-|few
CASSLRGSRDEQFF
TGTGCCAGCAGCCTTAGGGGGTCGAGGGATGAGCAGTTCTTC
>TRBJ2-7|TRBV6-5|-|many
CASSSPGHIYEQYF
TGTGCCAGCAGTTCTCCGGGACACATCTACGAGCAGTACTTC
>TRBJ2-2|TRBV7-9|-|-
CASTSTGTLNTGELFF
TGTGCCAGCACCTCAACCGGGACTTTGAACACCGGGGAGCTGTTTTTT
>TRBJ2-7|TRBV30|-|few
CAWSVFVSYEQYF
TGTGCCTGGAGTGTTTTCGTTTCCTACGAGCAGTACTTC
>TRBJ2-7|TRBV11-1|-|few
CASSSHRQAVAYEQYF
TGTGCCAGCAGCTCTCATCGACAGGCCGTAGCCTACGAGCAGTACTTC
>TRBJ2-1|TRBV15|TRBD2|few
CATSRDSAGVEQFF
TGTGCCACCAGCAGAGATTCGGCGGGGGTTGAGCAGTTCTTC